This is a list of T cell receptor beta chains from one sample in a study of blood T cell repertoires in COVID-19. Here immunoSEQ multiplex PCR was the method, and the copy in TCRdb shows in-frame clones only, minus some. This table has some 200,000 clones, approximately 80% appearing once. Sequencing was performed on peripheral blood. The receptor set was obtained from a woman of 80 years or more with COVID-19, enrolled during active disease. CDR3s include the opening cysteine and the closing phenylalanine or tryptophan. The order of the fields is J gene, V gene, D gene, CDR3 protein. A D gene is named only where the DNA matches it firmly.

>TRBJ1-4|TRBV2|TRBD1
CASNGQGAEKLFF
>TRBJ2-4|TRBV5-1|.
CASSWGTSLAKNIQYF
>TRBJ2-1|TRBV28|.
CASSSQGARYNEQFF
>TRBJ1-1|TRBV6-5|TRBD1
CASKGQKNTEAFF
>TRBJ2-7|TRBV19|TRBD2
CASQEEGGGAYEQYF
>TRBJ1-4|TRBV2|.
CASSEGRTTNEKLFF
>TRBJ1-5|TRBV6-5|.
CASSPHSNQPQHF
>TRBJ1-5|TRBV2|TRBD1
CASTRGQAQDQPQHF
>TRBJ1-4|TRBV6-5|TRBD1
CASSYGTGVGEKLFF
>TRBJ2-3|TRBV3-1/TRBV3-2|.
CASSLGSTDTQYF
>TRBJ2-7|TRBV5-6|TRBD1
CASSSDRGGLGEQYF
>TRBJ1-6|TRBV5-1|.
CASSLGADKPLHF
>TRBJ1-4|TRBV24-1|TRBD1
CATSQAGTGGEKLFF